The 9 T cell receptor beta chains reported below all come from one sample, sequenced in a study of blood T cell repertoires in COVID-19. Profiling relied on immunoSEQ multiplex PCR, and the TCRdb table lists in-frame clones only, not all of them. The table shows roughly 250,000 clones, with over 80% occurring only once. Material for sequencing was PBMCs or T cells enriched from blood (not recorded which). These receptors all come from a human donor in a cohort exposed to, infected with or recovered from COVID-19 (not recorded which). The donor label of this sample is uncertain.

The CDR3 nucleotides read TGTGCCAGCAGCCAAGTCGGGGGTAATGGCTACACCTTC. It translates to CASSQVGGNGYTF. The chain employs TRBV14 and TRBJ1-2, with D possibly TRBD1 on 5 matching bases. The CDR3 contains 13 residues. V was trimmed by 1 base and J by 6 bases, leaving 9 bases between them. The V gene's germline CDR1 is SGHDN and CDR2 FVKESK.

On this clone itself: The sample has other DNA sequences that encode this CDR3 too. This chain links TRBV27 with TRBJ2-1; possibly TRBD2 for D (6 bases). The CDR3 covers 14 residues. Germline V gives CDR1 MNHEY, CDR2 SMNVEV (reference sequence). Trimming pared 3 bases from V and 4 bases from J, leaving 10 bases between. CDR3 bases: TGTGCCAGCAGTTTGGGGACTTCTTACAATGAGCAGTTCTTC. Translation gives CASSLGTSYNEQFF.

This clone appeared once. The chain recombines TRBV11-2 with TRBJ2-2, with 9 bases aligning to TRBD2. The V segment lost 2 bases and the J segment 7 bases; nucleotides outside the gene matches: 8. Germline V gives CDR1 SGHAT, CDR2 FQNNGV. The CDR3 contains 16 residues. The CDR3 sequence is CASSLRRGGNGGELFF. The CDR3 bases are TGTGCCAGCAGCTTACGGCGGGGGGGCAATGGCGGGGAGCTGTTTTTT. Together with reference TRBV11-2 and TRBJ2-2, the CDR3 gives the full variable domain: EAGVAQSPRYKIIEKRQSVAFWCNPISGHATLYWYQQILGQGPKLLIQFQNNGVVDDSQLPKDRFSAERLKGVDSTLKIQPAKLEDSAVYLCASSLRRGGNGGELFFGEGSRLTVL.

The V call is TRBV27, the J call TRBJ1-2; D is unclear. Germline values: CDR1 MNHEY, CDR2 SMNVEV (reference sequence). The V and J ends lost 2 bases and 6 bases respectively, with 13 bases between them. The CDR3 spans 14 residues. The CDR3 reads CASSLSRGYDGYTF. The CDR3 region has the DNA TGTGCCAGCAGTTTAAGCCGGGGATATGATGGCTACACCTTC.

This clone has at least ten counts. The chain recombines TRBV25-1 with TRBJ1-6, with a possible D match to TRBD1 (5 bases). V was cut by 6 bases and J by 8 bases, with 17 bases left in between. Germline V CDR1 and CDR2: MGHDK, SYGVNS. The CDR3 sequence is 15 residues long. The CDR3 sequence is CASSRLAGVDSPLHF. DNA of the CDR3: TGTGCCAGCAGCCGCCTGGCGGGGGTGGATTCACCCCTCCACTTT.

For the CDR3, the DNA is TGTGCCATAACCGGGACAGGGGACACCGGGGAGCTGTTTTTT. Translating gives CAITGTGDTGELFF. J is TRBJ2-2 and V is TRBV10-3; 10 nucleotides align to TRBD1. The V gene's germline CDR1 is ENHRY and CDR2 SYGVKD. The CDR3 runs 14 residues. V shed 9 bases and J 3 bases; nucleotides not matched to a gene: 4.

This clone has just one count. This chain links TRBV3-1 (or the pseudogene TRBV3-2) with TRBJ2-7; D might be TRBD1 (5 bases). This CDR3 has 12 amino acids. V shed 3 bases and J shed 4 bases, with 7 bases lying between them. Germline V gives CDR1 LGHDT, CDR2 YNNKEL (reference sequence). CDR3 DNA: TGTGCCAGCAGCCAGGACAAGTACGAGCAGTACTTC. It is translated as CASSQDKYEQYF.

The chain recombines TRBV19 with TRBJ1-3, with D unresolved. This CDR3 has 15 residues. Germline values: CDR1 LNHDA, CDR2 SQIVND (reference sequence). Trimming stripped 6 bases from V and 0 bases from J, with 12 bases between. Written as DNA, the CDR3 is TGTGCCAGTAGAATCCGACGGAGCTCTGGAAACACCATATATTTT. It specifies CASRIRRSSGNTIYF.

The chain combines TRBV2 with TRBJ2-7, with 8 nucleotides matching TRBD1. The CDR3 has 14 residues. CDR1 and CDR2 (germline): SNHLY, FYNNEI. J was trimmed by 0 bases and V by 7 bases; bases with no gene match: 5. As DNA, the CDR3 is TGTGCCAGCATCCTGACAGGGGTCTCCTACGAGCAGTACTTC. It specifies CASILTGVSYEQYF.